The 20 T cell receptor beta chains listed next were all sequenced from one sample in a study of immune heterogeneity within non-small cell lung tumors. In a multiplex PCR, 32 V and 13 J primers amplified TCR beta CDR3. TCRdb called the multiplex PCR reads again in MiXCR, with one record for every CDR3 protein. The sample holds 2,500 to 3,000 distinct CDR3 sequences; 35% to 50% are singletons and the top ten take around 8.8%. The template for each sample was about 660 ng of genomic DNA, which had been extracted from bulk tumor tissue. Multiple widely separated biopsies were taken from each primary tumor at surgery. Patients had untreated, newly diagnosed non-small cell lung cancer and underwent curative surgery. The sample was lung tumor tissue. The receptor source for this set is a woman aged 60-75 years with non-small cell lung cancer.

This clonotype ranks as large. V and J are TRBV28 and TRBJ1-2, with TRBD1 matching over 11 bases. Germline lookup yields CDR1 MDHEN and CDR2 SYDVKM. Trimming took 3 bases from V and 7 from J; bases not matched to a gene: 13. The CDR3 has 17 amino acids. Written as DNA, the CDR3 is TGTGCCAGCAGTTTCGGCTTTCCGGACAGGGGGCAGATTGGCTACACCTTC. This sequence encodes CASSFGFPDRGQIGYTF.

This chain joins TRBV5-1 and TRBJ2-7; perhaps TRBD2 as D (5 bases). The CDR3 totals 14 residues. V lost 0 bases to trimming and J lost 4 bases, with 11 bases between them. Germline V gene lookup returns CDR1 SGHRS and CDR2 YFSETQ. Written as DNA, the CDR3 is TGCGCCAGCAGCTTGGGACCGAGGGCGTACGAGCAGTACTTC. This gives the protein CASSLGPRAYEQYF.

This chain uses TRBV2 with TRBJ2-1; tentative D call: TRBD2 (6 bases). The CDR3 sequence is 18 residues long. Germline V gene lookup returns CDR1 SNHLY and CDR2 FYNNEI. V lost 3 bases to trimming and J lost 4 bases, with 22 bases between them. CDR3 DNA sequence: TGTGCCAGCAGTGAGCGTTCTAGCGTGAGGGTCCTTTACAATGAGCAGTTCTTC. It is translated as CASSERSSVRVLYNEQFF.

This clonotype was observed a handful of times. The gene calls are TRBV6-1 and TRBJ1-6; possibly TRBD1 for D (5 bases). The CDR3 is made up of 18 amino acids. The ends were cut back, 5 bases at V and 0 bases at J, with 17 bases in the middle. From germline, CDR1 is MNHNS and CDR2 SASEGT. CDR3 sequence (DNA): TGTGCCAGCAGTTCGGGGGGGTCCCCTCGCTCCTATAATTCACCCCTCCACTTT. Translating gives CASSSGGSPRSYNSPLHF.

The CDR3 loop reads CASSYRVWNSPLHF. CDR3 sequence (DNA): TGTGCCAGCAGTTATAGGGTGTGGAATTCACCCCTCCACTTT. The rearrangement uses TRBV27 and TRBJ1-6, with D unresolved. The V gene lost 4 bases and the J gene lost 7 bases, with 11 bases spanning the gap. The CDR3 runs to 14 residues. Germline assignment: CDR1 MNHEY and CDR2 SMNVEV (reference sequence).

This rearrangement joins TRBV6-1 to TRBJ2-5; 9 nucleotides agree with TRBD2. V lost 7 bases and J lost 4; bases outside the gene matches: 7. Per the germline V gene, CDR1 is MNHNS and CDR2 is SASEGT. The CDR3 length is 14 residues. The CDR3, as DNA: TGTGCCAGCACCGCGGGAGGGGGAGGAGAGACCCAGTACTTC. Amino acids: CASTAGGGGETQYF.

By share of the sample, this clonotype is large. The CDR3 loop reads CASSLEVGGKGTGELFF. The DNA for the CDR3 is TGTGCCAGCAGCTTAGAAGTGGGGGGGAAGGGAACAGGGGAGCTGTTTTTT. The chain employs TRBV7-9 and TRBJ2-2; 7 bases fit TRBD2. The CDR3 loop spans 17 amino acids. V was pared by 1 base and J by 8 bases, with 13 bases of the junction left unmatched. Per the germline V gene, CDR1 is SEHNR and CDR2 is FQNEAQ (reference sequence).

By share of the sample, this clonotype is large. The chain uses TRBV9 and TRBJ2-1, with D unclear. The V and J ends lost 1 base and 0 bases respectively, with 2 bases between them. Germline CDR1 and CDR2: SGDLS and YYNGEE. This CDR3 is 13 amino acids long. The CDR3 DNA follows: TGTGCCAGCAGCGTATACTCCTACAATGAGCAGTTCTTC. It specifies CASSVYSYNEQFF.

The chain uses TRBV19 and TRBJ2-3, with 7 positions matching TRBD1. The J call is in doubt because the DNA end fits TRBJ2-5 better. CDR1 is LNHDA, CDR2 SQIVND, per germline (reference sequence). This CDR3 comprises 16 residues. The CDR3 sequence: CASSSTLMDRLETQYF. The DNA of the CDR3 is TGTGCCAGTAGTTCTACCTTAATGGACAGGTTAGAGACCCAGTACTTC.

V is TRBV25-1 and J is TRBJ1-5; D ambiguous. V dropped 5 bases and J dropped 4 bases, with 15 bases sitting between them. There are 15 residues in the CDR3. Germline-derived CDR1 and CDR2 are MGHDK and SYGVNS. The CDR3 region has the DNA TGTGCCAGCAGTTCTACCGGGCAGCCAAATCAGCCCCAGCATTTT. As protein: CASSSTGQPNQPQHF.

This clonotype has a single count. V gene TRBV28 combines with J gene TRBJ2-7; TRBD1 matches 10 bases. J was trimmed by 11 bases and V by 3 bases; bases with no gene match: 10. The CDR3 loop spans 14 amino acids. Looked up from germline, CDR1 is MDHEN and CDR2 is SYDVKM. The DNA for the CDR3 is TGTGCCAGCAGTTTCGGGGGATTGGACAGGGGGGAGTACTTC. It is translated as CASSFGGLDRGEYF.

In its sample, this clonotype was seen a few times. The chain is built from TRBV18 and TRBJ1-4; TRBD1 aligns across 10 bases. The junction had 3 bases not matched to a gene; V was cut back by 0 bases and J by 8 bases. The CDR3 totals 15 residues. Germline assignment: CDR1 KGHSH and CDR2 LQKENI. The CDR3 region is CASSPPEDRGEKLFF. CDR3 nucleotides: TGTGCCAGCTCACCACCGGAGGACAGGGGGGAAAAACTGTTTTTT.

This chain links TRBV12-3 or TRBV12-4 with TRBJ2-7; no firm D call. V was trimmed by 6 bases and J by 2 bases, leaving 14 bases between them. The CDR3 spans 14 residues. In nucleotides, the CDR3 is TGTGCCAGCAGAAACCTCGGGCGGACCTACGAGCAGTACTTC. Translated, it gives CASRNLGRTYEQYF.

The J gene is TRBJ2-6, the V gene TRBV28; TRBD1 might be the D (6 bases). The germline V gene has CDR1 MDHEN and CDR2 SYDVKM. With 1 base removed from V and 2 bases from J, the gap between germline ends came to 15 bases. CDR3 length: 18 residues. In DNA form, the CDR3 reads TGTGCCAGCAGTTTATTGTACAGGGCTAGGGCTGGGGCCAACGTCCTGACTTTC. Protein sequence: CASSLLYRARAGANVLTF.

Relative to its sample, this clonotype is large (0.1 to 1%). The chain joins TRBV12-3 or TRBV12-4 to TRBJ2-7; D might be TRBD1 (6 bases). The V end lost 7 bases, the J end lost 0 bases, and 16 bases lay between the germline ends. This CDR3 comprises 15 residues. CDR3 coding DNA: TGTGCCAGCACCGGTGGGTCAGGGGCCTCCTACGAGCAGTACTTC. Protein: CASTGGSGASYEQYF.

This chain uses TRBV20-1 with TRBJ2-1, with TRBD2 identical over 11 bases. This CDR3 region has 18 residues. Germline loops: CDR1 DFQATT, CDR2 SNEGSKA (reference sequence). V shed 3 bases and J 4 bases; nucleotides not matched to a gene: 14. The chain's CDR3 is CSASALDSGRGNYNEQFF. DNA for the CDR3: TGCAGTGCTAGCGCCCTGGATAGCGGGAGGGGTAATTACAATGAGCAGTTCTTC.

This clonotype was counted between two and nine times. The V and J genes are TRBV6-2 or TRBV6-3 and TRBJ2-1; unclear D gene. V lost 7 bases to trimming and J lost 4 bases, with 11 bases between them. The CDR3 contains 13 residues. Looked up from germline, CDR1 is MNHEY and CDR2 is SVGEGT. This CDR3 reads CASNSGSYNEQFF. CDR3 sequence (DNA): TGTGCCAGCAATAGTGGTTCATACAATGAGCAGTTCTTC.

The chain employs TRBV20-1 and TRBJ1-5, with a tentative D call TRBD1 (6 bases). The CDR3 consists of 12 residues. CDR1 is DFQATT and CDR2 is SNEGSKA in the germline V gene (reference sequence). The V gene lost 1 base and the J gene lost 6 bases, with 7 bases spanning the gap. CDR3 in amino acids: CSARGGGQPQHF. In DNA, the CDR3 is TGCAGTGCTAGAGGAGGGGGTCAGCCCCAGCATTTT.

V is TRBV3-2 and J is TRBJ2-1; the table calls TRBD1, which could not be checked here. TRBV3-2 is termed a pseudogene. The CDR3 sequence is 15 residues long. CDR3 coding DNA: TGTGCCAGCAGCCTCCCGGGAACGAGGTTTAATGAGCAGTTCTTC. As protein: CASSLPGTRFNEQFF.

The CDR3 DNA reads TGTGCCAGCAGCTCCCAGGGGGCCGGGGAGCTGTTTTTT. Its translation: CASSSQGAGELFF. The chain employs TRBV7-8 and TRBJ2-2; 7 bases are a match to TRBD1. The ends lost 4 bases at V and 6 bases at J; junction bases unmatched: 2. Germline V gene lookup returns CDR1 SGHVS and CDR2 FQNEAQ. The CDR3 consists of 13 residues.